This T cell receptor beta chain stems from a study of cytomegalovirus exposure and HLA in healthy donors. Study-wide background: In an earlier analysis, around 120 million unique TCR beta sequences were found from about 190 million T cells.

General study results and limits: When analyzed later, the rates of TCR association showed variation by HLA locus, with DRB1 the most and HLA-C the fewest. As a later analysis showed, a missense DCLRE1C variant was linked to trimming of TCR beta V- and J-genes. Later on, analysis showed that most CMV-associated TCR beta chains appeared to be HLA-restricted.

Points on this clone: Its antigen is not identified.

The PCR contained 60 Vbeta and 13 Jbeta primers. Sequenced by immunoSEQ multiplex PCR; TCRdb stores in-frame clones only, minus some. The sample carries about 280,000 clones, roughly 90% recorded once. Specimen: PBMCs. This receptor was obtained from a woman between 18 and 30 years old in good health and CMV-seronegative.

This CDR3 is CATRAGNTGELFF. In DNA form, the CDR3 reads TGTGCCACCCGGGCGGGGAACACCGGGGAGCTGTTTTTT. The chain combines TRBV6-4 with TRBJ2-2; TRBD2 is a possible D gene (5 bases). CDR1 and CDR2 (germline): MRHNA, SNTAGT. There are 13 residues in the CDR3. The germline V and J ends were trimmed by 10 bases and 1 base, with 10 bases remaining between them.